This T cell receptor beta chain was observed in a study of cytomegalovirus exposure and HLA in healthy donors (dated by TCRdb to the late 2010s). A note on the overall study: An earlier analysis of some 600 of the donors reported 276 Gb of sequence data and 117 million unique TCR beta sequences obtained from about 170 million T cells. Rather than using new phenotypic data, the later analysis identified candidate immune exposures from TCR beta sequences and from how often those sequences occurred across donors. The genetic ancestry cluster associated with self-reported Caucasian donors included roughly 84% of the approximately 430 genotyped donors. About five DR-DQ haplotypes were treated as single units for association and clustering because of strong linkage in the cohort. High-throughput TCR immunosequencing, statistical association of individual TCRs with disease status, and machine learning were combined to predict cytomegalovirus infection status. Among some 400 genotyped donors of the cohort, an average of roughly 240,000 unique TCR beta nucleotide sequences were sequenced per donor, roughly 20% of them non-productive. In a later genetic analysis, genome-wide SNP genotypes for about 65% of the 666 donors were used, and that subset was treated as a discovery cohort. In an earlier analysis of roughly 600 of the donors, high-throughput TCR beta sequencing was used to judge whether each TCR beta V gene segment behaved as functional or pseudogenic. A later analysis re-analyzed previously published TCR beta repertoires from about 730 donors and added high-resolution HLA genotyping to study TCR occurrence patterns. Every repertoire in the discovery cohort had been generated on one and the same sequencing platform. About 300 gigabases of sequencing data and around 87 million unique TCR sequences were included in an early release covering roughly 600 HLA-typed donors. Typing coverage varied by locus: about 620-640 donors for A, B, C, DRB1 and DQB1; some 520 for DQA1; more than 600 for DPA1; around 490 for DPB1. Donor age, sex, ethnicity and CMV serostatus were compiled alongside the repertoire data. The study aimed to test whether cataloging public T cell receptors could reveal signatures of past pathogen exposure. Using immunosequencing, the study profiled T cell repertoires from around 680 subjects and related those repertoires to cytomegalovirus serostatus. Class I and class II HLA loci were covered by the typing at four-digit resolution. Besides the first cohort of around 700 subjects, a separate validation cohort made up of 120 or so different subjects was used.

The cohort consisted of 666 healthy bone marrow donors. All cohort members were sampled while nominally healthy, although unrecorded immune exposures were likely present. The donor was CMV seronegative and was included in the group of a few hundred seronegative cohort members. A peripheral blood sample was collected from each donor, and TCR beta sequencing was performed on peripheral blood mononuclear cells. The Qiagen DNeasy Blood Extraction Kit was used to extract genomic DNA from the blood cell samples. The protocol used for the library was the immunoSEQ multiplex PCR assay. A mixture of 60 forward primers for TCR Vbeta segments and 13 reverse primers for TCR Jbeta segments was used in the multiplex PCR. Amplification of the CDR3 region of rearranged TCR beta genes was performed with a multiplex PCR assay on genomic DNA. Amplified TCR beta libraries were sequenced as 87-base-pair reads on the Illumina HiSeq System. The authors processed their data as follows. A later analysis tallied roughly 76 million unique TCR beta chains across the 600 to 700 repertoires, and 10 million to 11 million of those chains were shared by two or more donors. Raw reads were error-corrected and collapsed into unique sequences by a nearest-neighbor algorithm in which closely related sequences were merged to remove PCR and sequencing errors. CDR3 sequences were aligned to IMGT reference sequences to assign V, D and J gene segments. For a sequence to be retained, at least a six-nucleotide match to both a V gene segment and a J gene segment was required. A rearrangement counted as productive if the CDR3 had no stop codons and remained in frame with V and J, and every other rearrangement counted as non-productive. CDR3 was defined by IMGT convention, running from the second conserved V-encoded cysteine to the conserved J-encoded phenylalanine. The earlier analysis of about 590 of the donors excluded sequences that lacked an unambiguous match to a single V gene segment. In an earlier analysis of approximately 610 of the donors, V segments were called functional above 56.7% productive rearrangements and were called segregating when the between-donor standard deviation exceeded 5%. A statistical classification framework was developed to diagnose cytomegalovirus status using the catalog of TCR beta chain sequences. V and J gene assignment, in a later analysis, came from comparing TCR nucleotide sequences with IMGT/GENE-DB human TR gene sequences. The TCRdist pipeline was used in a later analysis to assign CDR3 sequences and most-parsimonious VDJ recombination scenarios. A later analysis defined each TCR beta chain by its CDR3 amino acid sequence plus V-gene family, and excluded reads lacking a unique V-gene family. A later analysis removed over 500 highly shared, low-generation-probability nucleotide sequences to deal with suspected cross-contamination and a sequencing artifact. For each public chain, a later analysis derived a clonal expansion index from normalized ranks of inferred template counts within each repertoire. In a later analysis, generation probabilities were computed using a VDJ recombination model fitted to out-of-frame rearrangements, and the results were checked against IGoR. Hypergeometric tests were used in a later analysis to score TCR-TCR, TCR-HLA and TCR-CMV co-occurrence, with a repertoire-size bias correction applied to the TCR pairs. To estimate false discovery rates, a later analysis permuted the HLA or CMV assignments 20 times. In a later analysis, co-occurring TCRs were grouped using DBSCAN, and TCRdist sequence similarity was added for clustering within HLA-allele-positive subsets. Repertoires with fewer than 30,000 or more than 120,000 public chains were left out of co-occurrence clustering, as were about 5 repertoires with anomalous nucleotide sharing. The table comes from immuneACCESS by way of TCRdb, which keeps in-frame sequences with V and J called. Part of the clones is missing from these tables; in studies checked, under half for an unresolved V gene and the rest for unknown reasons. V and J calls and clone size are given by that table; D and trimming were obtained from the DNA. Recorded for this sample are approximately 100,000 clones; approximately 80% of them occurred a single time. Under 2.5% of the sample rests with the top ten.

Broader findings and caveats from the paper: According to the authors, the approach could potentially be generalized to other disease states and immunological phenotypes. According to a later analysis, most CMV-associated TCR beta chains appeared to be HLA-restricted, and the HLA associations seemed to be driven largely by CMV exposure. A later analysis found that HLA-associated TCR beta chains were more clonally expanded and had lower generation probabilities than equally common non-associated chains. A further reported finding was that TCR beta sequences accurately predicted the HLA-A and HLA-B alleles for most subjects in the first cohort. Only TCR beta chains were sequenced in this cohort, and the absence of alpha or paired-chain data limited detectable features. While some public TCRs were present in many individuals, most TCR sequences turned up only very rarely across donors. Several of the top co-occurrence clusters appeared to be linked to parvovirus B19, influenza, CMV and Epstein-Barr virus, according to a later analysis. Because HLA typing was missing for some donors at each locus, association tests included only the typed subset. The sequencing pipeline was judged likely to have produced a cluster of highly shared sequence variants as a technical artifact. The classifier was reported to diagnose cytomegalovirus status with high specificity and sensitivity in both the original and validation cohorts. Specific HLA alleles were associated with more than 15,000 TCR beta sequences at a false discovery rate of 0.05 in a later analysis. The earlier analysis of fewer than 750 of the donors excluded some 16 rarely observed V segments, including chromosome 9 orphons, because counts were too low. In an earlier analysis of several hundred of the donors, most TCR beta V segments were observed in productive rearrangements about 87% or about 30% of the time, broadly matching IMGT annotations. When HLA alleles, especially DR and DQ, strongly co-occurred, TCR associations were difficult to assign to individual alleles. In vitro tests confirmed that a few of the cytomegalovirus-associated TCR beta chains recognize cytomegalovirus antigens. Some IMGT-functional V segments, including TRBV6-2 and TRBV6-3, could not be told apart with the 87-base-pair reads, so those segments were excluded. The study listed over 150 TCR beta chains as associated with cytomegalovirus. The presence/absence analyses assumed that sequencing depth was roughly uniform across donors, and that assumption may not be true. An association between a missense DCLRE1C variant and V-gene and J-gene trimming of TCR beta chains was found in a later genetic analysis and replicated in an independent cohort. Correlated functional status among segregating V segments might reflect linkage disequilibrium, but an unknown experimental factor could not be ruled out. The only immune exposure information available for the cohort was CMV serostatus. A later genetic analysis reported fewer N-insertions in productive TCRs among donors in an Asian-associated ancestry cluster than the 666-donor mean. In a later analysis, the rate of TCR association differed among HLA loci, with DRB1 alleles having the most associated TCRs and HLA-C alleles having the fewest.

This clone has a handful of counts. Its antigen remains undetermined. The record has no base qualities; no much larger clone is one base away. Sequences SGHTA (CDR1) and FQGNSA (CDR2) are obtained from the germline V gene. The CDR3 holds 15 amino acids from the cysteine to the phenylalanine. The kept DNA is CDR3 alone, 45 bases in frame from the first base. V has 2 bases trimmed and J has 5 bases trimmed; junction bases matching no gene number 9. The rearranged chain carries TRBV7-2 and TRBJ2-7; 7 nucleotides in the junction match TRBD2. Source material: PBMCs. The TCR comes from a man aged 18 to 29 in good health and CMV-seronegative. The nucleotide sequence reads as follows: TGTGCCAGCAGCTTATCTTTCGGGGGGTTCAACGAGCAGTACTTC. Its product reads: CASSLSFGGFNEQYF.